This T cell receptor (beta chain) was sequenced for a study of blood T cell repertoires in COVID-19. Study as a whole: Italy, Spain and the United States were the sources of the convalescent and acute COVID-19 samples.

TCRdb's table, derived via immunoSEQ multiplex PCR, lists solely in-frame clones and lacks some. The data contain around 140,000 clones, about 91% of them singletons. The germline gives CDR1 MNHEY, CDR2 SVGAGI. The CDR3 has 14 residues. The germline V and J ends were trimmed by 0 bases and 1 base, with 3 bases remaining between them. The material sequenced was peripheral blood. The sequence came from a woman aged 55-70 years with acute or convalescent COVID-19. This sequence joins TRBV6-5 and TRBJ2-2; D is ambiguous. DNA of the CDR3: TGTGCCAGCAGTTACTCCCGGAACACCGGGGAGCTGTTTTTT. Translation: CASSYSRNTGELFF.